The clone carrying this T cell receptor (beta chain) has a handful of counts. This sample is drawn from a study of cytomegalovirus exposure and HLA in healthy donors. The PCR contained 60 Vbeta and 13 Jbeta primers. The assay was immunoSEQ multiplex PCR, and TCRdb's table has in-frame clones only and misses some. The table includes approximately 110,000 clones, about 80% detected once. Trimming took 5 bases from V and 3 from J, leaving 16 bases between them. The CDR3 has 15 amino acids. Germline CDR1 MNHEY, CDR2 SMNVEV (reference sequence). Material for sequencing was PBMCs. The origin of this receptor is a woman aged 40 to 50 in good health and CMV-seronegative. The gene calls are TRBV27 and TRBJ1-2; D is unresolved. CDR3 bases: TGTGCCAGCAGTATTACCGGGATTAGTTACTATGGCTACACCTTC. The encoded protein is CASSITGISYYGYTF.